This T cell receptor (beta chain) was found in a study of T cells in Graves' hyperthyroidism and ophthalmopathy. Amplified TCR beta CDR3 regions derived from RNA transcripts. With the HTBI primer set, the TCR CDR3 went through a first round of RT-PCR. TCRdb called the multiplex PCR reads again in MiXCR, with one record for every CDR3 protein. This sample has under 450,000 distinct CDR3 sequences, with around 16% found just once. General study points: In the analysis, a 13 V-J model separated ophthalmopathy from stable hyperthyroidism.

In this sample, this clonotype turned up many times. The antigen remains undetermined. Sequenced sample: blood. The source of this sequence is a woman aged 18 to 35 with Graves' hyperthyroidism.

CDR3 coding DNA: TGCAGTGCTAGAGATAGAGGTGGCCGGCATGAGCAGTTCTTC. Its translation is CSARDRGGRHEQFF. The chain uses TRBV20-1 and TRBJ2-1, with D hard to call. The CDR3 extends over 14 amino acids. Germline CDR1 reads DFQATT; CDR2 reads SNEGSKA (reference sequence). Deletions cut 0 bases from V and 8 bases from J, with 14 bases between.